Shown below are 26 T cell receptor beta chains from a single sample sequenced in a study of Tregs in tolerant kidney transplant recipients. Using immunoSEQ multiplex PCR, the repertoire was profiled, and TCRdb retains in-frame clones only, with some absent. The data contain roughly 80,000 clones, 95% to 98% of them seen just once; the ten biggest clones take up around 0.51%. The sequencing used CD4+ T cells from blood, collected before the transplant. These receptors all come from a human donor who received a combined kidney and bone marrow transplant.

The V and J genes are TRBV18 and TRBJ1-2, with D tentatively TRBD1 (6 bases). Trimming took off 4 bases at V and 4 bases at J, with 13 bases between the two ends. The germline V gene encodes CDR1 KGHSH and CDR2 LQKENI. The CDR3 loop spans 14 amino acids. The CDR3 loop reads CASSLSGQSYGYTF. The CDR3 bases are TGTGCCAGCTCACTCTCTGGACAGAGCTATGGCTACACCTTC. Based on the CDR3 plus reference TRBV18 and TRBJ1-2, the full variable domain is NAGVMQNPRHLVRRRGQEARLRCSPMKGHSHVYWYRQLPEEGLKFMVYLQKENIIDESGMPKERFSAEFPKEGPSILRIQQVVRGDSAAYFCASSLSGQSYGYTFGSGTRLTVV.

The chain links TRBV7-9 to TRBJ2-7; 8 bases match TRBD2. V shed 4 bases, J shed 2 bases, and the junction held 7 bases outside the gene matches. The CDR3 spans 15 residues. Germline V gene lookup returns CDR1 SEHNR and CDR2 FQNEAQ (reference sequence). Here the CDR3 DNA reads TGTGCCAGCAGCTCTTGGACTAGCAATACCTACGAGCAGTACTTC. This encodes CASSSWTSNTYEQYF.

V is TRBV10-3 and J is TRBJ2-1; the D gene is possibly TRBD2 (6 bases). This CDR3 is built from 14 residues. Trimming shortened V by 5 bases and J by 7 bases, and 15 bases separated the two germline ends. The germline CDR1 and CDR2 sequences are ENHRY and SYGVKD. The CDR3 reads CAISLSIGGNEQFF. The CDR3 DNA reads TGTGCCATCAGTCTCTCTATTGGGGGGAATGAGCAGTTCTTC.

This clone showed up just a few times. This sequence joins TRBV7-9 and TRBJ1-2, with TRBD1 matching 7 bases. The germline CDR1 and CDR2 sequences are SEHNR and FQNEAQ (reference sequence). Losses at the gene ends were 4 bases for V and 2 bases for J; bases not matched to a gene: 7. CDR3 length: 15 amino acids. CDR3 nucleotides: TGTGCCAGCAGCTCCACAGGGGCATCCAACTATGGCTACACCTTC. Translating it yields CASSSTGASNYGYTF.

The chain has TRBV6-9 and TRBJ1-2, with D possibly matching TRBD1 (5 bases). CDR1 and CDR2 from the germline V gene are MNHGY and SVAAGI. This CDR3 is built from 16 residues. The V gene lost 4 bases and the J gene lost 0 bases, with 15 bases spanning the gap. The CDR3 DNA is TGTGCCAGCAGTTTTTGTGACAGCGAAACTAACTATGGCTACACCTTC. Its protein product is CASSFCDSETNYGYTF.

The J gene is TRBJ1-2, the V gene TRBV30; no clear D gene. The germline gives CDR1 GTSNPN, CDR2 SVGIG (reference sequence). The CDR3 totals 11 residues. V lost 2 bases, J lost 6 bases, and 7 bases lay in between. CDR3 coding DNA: TGTGCCTGGAGTCTTAGTCATGGCTACACCTTC. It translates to CAWSLSHGYTF.

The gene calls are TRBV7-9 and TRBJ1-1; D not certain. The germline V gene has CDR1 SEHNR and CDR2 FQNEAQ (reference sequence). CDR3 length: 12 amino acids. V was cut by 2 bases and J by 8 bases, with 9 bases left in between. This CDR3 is CASSLLVREAFF. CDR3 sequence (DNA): TGTGCCAGCAGCTTATTGGTCAGAGAAGCTTTCTTT.

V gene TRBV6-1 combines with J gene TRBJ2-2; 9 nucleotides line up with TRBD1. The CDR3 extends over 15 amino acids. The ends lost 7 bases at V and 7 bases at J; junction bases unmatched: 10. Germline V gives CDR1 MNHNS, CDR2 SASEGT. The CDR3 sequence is CASTPTGGAGGELFF. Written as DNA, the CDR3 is TGTGCCAGCACCCCTACAGGGGGCGCGGGCGGGGAGCTGTTTTTT.

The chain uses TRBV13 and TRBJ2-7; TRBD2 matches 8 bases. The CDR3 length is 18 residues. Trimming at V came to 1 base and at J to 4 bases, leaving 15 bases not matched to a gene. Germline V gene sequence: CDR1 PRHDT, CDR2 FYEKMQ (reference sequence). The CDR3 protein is CASSLVSGGGAQDYEQYF. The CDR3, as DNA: TGTGCCAGCAGCTTAGTATCGGGGGGGGGAGCACAGGATTACGAGCAGTACTTC.

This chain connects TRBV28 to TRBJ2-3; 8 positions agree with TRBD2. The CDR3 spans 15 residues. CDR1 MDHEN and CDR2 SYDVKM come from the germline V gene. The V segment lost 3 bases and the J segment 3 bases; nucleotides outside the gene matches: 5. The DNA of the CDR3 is TGTGCCAGCAGTTTTATGAGACTAGCGACAGATACGCAGTATTTT. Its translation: CASSFMRLATDTQYF.

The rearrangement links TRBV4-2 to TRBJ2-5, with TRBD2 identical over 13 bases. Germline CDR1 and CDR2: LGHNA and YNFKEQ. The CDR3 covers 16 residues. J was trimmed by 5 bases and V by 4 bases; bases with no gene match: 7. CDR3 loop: CASSPGLAGSAETQYF. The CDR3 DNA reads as TGTGCCAGCAGCCCGGGACTAGCGGGGTCGGCGGAGACCCAGTACTTC.

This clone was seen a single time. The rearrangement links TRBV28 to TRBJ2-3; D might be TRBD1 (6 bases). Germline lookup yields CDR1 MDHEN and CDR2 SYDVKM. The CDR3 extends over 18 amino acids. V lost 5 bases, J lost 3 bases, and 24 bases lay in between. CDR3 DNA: TGTGCCAGCAGTGATCCAAAACAGGGATATAGTGGTACAGATACGCAGTATTTT. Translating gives CASSDPKQGYSGTDTQYF.

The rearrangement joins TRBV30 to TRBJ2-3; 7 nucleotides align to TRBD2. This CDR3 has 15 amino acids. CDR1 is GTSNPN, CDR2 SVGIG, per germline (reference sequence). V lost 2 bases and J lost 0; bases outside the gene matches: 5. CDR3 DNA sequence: TGTGCCTGGAGTCTGGCAGCGGGGAGCACAGATACGCAGTATTTT. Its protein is CAWSLAAGSTDTQYF.

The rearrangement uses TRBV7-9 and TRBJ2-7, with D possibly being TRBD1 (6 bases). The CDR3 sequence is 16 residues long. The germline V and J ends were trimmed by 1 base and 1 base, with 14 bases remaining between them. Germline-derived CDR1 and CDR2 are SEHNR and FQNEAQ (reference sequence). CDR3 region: CASSLGDIFKSYEQYF. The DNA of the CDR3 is TGTGCCAGCAGCTTAGGGGACATTTTTAAATCCTACGAGCAGTACTTC.

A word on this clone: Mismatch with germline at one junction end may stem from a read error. Here the CDR3 DNA reads TGTGCCAGCAGCTTATACGGTGTGAGCGGGAGCAAAGATACGCAGTATTTT. This sequence encodes CASSLYGVSGSKDTQYF. The chain links TRBV7-3 to TRBJ2-3; 8 bases agree with TRBD2. The CDR3 has 17 amino acids. The germline V gene encodes CDR1 SGHTA and CDR2 FQGTGA.

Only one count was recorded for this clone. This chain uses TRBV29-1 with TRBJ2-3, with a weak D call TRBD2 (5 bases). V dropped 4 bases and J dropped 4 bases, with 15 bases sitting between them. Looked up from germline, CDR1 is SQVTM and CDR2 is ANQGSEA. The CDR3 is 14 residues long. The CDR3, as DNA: TGCAGCGTTGTAGTGGCCGAGGAGGCAGATACGCAGTATTTT. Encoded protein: CSVVVAEEADTQYF.

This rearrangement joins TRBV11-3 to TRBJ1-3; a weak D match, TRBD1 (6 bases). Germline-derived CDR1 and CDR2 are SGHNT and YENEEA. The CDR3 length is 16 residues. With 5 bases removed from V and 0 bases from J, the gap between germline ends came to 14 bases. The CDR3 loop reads CASSQQGRYSGNTIYF. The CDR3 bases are TGTGCCAGCAGCCAACAGGGAAGATACTCTGGAAACACCATATATTTT.

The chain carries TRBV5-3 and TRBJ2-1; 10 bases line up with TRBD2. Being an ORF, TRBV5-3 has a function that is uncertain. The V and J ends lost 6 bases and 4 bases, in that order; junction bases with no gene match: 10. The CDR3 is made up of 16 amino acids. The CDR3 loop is CARKIGLAEKYNEQFF. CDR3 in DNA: TGTGCCAGAAAAATCGGACTAGCGGAAAAATACAATGAGCAGTTCTTC.

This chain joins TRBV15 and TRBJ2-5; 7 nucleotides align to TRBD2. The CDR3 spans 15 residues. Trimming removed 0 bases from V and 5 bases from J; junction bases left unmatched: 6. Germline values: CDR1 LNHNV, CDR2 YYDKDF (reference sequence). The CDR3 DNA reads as TGTGCCACCAGCAGAGATTTGGCTAGCGGTGAGACCCAGTACTTC. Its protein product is CATSRDLASGETQYF.

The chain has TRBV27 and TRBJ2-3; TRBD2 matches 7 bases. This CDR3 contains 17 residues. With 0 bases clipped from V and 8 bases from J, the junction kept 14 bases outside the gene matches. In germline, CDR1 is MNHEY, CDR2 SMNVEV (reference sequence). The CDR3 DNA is TGTGCCAGCAGTTTATCCCGATGGGGGGGGGAATATGGTACGCAGTATTTT. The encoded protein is CASSLSRWGGEYGTQYF.

CDR3 region: CASSLGVSGDRGQETQYF. The CDR3 DNA reads as TGTGCCAGCAGCTTAGGTGTTTCAGGGGACAGGGGTCAAGAGACCCAGTACTTC. V and J are TRBV11-2 and TRBJ2-5; 10 bases fit TRBD1. Germline V gives CDR1 SGHAT, CDR2 FQNNGV. This CDR3 region has 18 residues. The V segment lost 1 base and the J segment 2 bases; nucleotides outside the gene matches: 10.

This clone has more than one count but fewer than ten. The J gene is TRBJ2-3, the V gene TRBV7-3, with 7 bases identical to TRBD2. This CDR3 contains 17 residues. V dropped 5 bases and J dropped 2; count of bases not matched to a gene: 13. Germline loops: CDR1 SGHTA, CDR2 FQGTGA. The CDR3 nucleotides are TGTGCCAGCAGCCAATATACTAGCGCAGGCTACACAGATACGCAGTATTTT. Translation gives CASSQYTSAGYTDTQYF. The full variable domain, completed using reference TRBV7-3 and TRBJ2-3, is GAGVSQTPSNKVTEKGKYVELRCDPISGHTALYWYRQSLGQGPEFLIYFQGTGAADDSGLPNDRFFAVRPEGSVSTLKIQRTERGDSAVYLCASSQYTSAGYTDTQYFGPGTRLTVL.

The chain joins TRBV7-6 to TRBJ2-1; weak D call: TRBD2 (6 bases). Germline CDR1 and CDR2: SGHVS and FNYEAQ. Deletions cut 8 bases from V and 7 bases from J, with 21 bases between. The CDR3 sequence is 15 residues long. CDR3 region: CASSGWTGRENEQFF. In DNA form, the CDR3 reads TGTGCCAGCTCGGGCTGGACGGGACGGGAGAATGAGCAGTTCTTC.

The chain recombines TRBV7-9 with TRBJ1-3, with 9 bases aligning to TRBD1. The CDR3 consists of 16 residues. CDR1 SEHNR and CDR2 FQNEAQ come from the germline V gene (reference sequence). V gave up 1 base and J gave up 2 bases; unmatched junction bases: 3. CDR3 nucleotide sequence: TGTGCCAGCAGCTTAGACAGGGGGCGGACTGGAAACACCATATATTTT. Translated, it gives CASSLDRGRTGNTIYF.

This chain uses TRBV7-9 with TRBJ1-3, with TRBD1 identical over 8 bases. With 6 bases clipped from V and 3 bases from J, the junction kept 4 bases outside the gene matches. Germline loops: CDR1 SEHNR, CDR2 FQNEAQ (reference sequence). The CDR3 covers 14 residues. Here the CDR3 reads CASRSTGVGNTIYF. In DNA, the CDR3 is TGTGCCAGCAGGTCGACAGGGGTTGGAAACACCATATATTTT.

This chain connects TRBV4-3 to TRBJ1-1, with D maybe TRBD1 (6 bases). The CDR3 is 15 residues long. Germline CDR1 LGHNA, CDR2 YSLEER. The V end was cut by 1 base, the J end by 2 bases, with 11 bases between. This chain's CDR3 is CASSQGVRGNTEAFF. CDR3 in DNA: TGCGCCAGCAGCCAAGGGGTCAGGGGTAACACTGAAGCTTTCTTT.